The 7 T cell receptor beta chains listed next were all sequenced from one sample in a study of shared clonotypes between healthy human individuals. TCRdb's table, derived via immunoSEQ multiplex PCR, lists solely in-frame clones and lacks some. The repertoire holds 1.5 million to 2.5 million clones, approximately 95% seen once, with roughly 1.2% in the top ten. Cells designated naive CD8 were CD45RO-negative and were positively selected for CCR7, with terminally differentiated effector memory CD45RA+ cells excluded. Sequencing was performed on naive CD8+ T cells sorted from blood. The receptors here all came from a man aged 18 to 35 in good health.

This chain connects TRBV30 to TRBJ2-7, with 9 nucleotides matching TRBD2. V shed 2 bases, J shed 6 bases, and the junction held 5 bases outside the gene matches. Per the germline V gene, CDR1 is GTSNPN and CDR2 is SVGIG (reference sequence). The CDR3 totals 13 residues. Written as DNA, the CDR3 is TGTGCCTGGAGTTATCAGCGGGGGGCCGAGCAGTACTTC. Its translation is CAWSYQRGAEQYF.

In nucleotides, the CDR3 is TGTGCCAGCAGTGAACCCCGGGACAGAGGTGAAGCTTTCTTT. Its translation is CASSEPRDRGEAFF. The chain recombines TRBV6-1 with TRBJ1-1; 7 nucleotides agree with TRBD1. Germline assignment: CDR1 MNHNS and CDR2 SASEGT. J was trimmed by 7 bases and V by 2 bases; bases with no gene match: 7. This CDR3 region has 14 residues.

The chain recombines TRBV6-1 with TRBJ1-5; unclear D gene. The germline V and J ends were trimmed by 2 bases and 4 bases, with 12 bases remaining between them. The CDR3 loop spans 15 amino acids. CDR1 and CDR2 (germline): MNHNS, SASEGT. The DNA of the CDR3 is TGTGCCAGCAGTGAAAGCAGGATTCGGAATCAGCCCCAGCATTTT. This sequence encodes CASSESRIRNQPQHF.

The chain employs TRBV7-8 and TRBJ2-2; possibly TRBD2 for D (6 bases). From germline, CDR1 is SGHVS and CDR2 FQNEAQ. Deletions cut 5 bases from V and 3 bases from J, with 16 bases between. The CDR3 covers 16 residues. CDR3 bases: TGTGCCAGCAGCGCGCCACTAGCTTCGGACACCGGGGAGCTGTTTTTT. Protein product: CASSAPLASDTGELFF.

The chain uses TRBV4-2 and TRBJ2-5; 7 bases are a match to TRBD2. The trim removed 1 base at V and 3 bases at J, leaving 11 bases unmatched. Germline assignment: CDR1 LGHNA and CDR2 YNFKEQ. This CDR3 contains 17 residues. DNA for the CDR3: TGTGCCAGCAGCCAAGGCACCGGACTAGGGGTTGAAGAGACCCAGTACTTC. Translating gives CASSQGTGLGVEETQYF.

On this clone itself: Other DNA variants within this sample encode the same CDR3. The chain couples TRBV30 to TRBJ2-7; D not resolved. Trimming pared 0 bases from V and 0 bases from J, leaving 6 bases between. The germline V gene has CDR1 GTSNPN and CDR2 SVGIG (reference sequence). CDR3 length: 13 residues. The CDR3 nucleotides are TGTGCCTGGAGTGTCGGTCACTCCTACGAGCAGTACTTC. Translating gives CAWSVGHSYEQYF.

The CDR3 nucleotides are TGCAGCGTTGACGCGACAGGGGGGAACTATGGCTACACCTTC. Its translation: CSVDATGGNYGYTF. J is TRBJ1-2 and V is TRBV29-1; 9 bases map to TRBD1. Germline V CDR1 and CDR2: SQVTM, ANQGSEA. This CDR3 contains 14 residues. The V gene end was trimmed by 3 bases and the J gene end by 2 bases; junction bases not matched to a gene: 4. Together with reference TRBV29-1 and TRBJ1-2, the CDR3 gives the full variable domain: SAVISQKPSRDICQRGTSLTIQCQVDSQVTMMFWYRQQPGQSLTLIATANQGSEATYESGFVIDKFPISRPNLTFSTLTVSNMSPEDSSIYLCSVDATGGNYGYTFGSGTRLTVV.